This T cell receptor (beta chain) came from a study of T cell responses to AZD1222 COVID-19 vaccine (dated by TCRdb to the early 2020s). The study in broad terms: TCR sequencing covered more than 230 trial participants: 200 to 210 given two doses of AZD1222 and 26 given two doses of MenACWY control vaccine. Trial participants were enrolled by age into 18-55, 56-69 and 70-plus year subgroups, with approximately 150, 30 and 60 TCR-sequenced participants respectively.

The CDR3 regions of human TCRbeta chains were analyzed by immunosequencing. As for the original processing: Repertoire TCRs were matched against a reference library of SARS-CoV-2-specific TCRs generated with the MIRA antigen-specificity platform. Breadth was defined as the fraction of unique TCRs that were SARS-CoV-2-associated, and depth was defined as the fraction of total T cells that were SARS-CoV-2-associated. Using the MIRA data, each spike-specific TCR was mapped to the spike region that the TCR reacts to and placed in a CD4 or CD8 class. Log10-transformed breadth and depth values were compared by one-way ANOVA with Sidak's multiple comparisons tests. Drawn from immuneACCESS, this table holds only the in-frame rearrangements with V and J called that TCRdb kept. Clones are partly lost; checked studies trace under half to an unresolved V gene and leave the rest unexplained. D and trimming were read from the DNA, whereas the V and J calls and clone size are those reported in that table. The sample includes about 83,000 clones, with over 80% observed a single time. Less than 5.5% of the sample rests with the top ten.

The V and J ends are trimmed by 2 bases and 6 bases, leaving 5 bases between them. The CDR3 has 11 amino acids, counting the end cysteine and phenylalanine. Kept here is only the CDR3 DNA, which spans 33 bases and is read in frame from base 1. The germline V gene (reference sequence) gives CDR1 as GTSNPN and CDR2 as SVGIG. Overall study results and their limits: Reportedly, almost half of the unique spike-specific TCRs recognized epitopes lying outside the regions that are mutated in the B.1.351 and B.1.1.7 variants. Conclusions about previously exposed vaccinees were limited because only six or seven AZD1222 recipients were SARS-CoV-2 seropositive at baseline. The 56-69-year group was small, and its depth increase did not reach significance, likely because of low power. CD4 TCRs associated with the vaccine covered the entire spike protein, and the dominant responses were in regions 160-218 and 743-854. A significant rise in spike-specific TCR breadth and depth was observed after two AZD1222 doses relative to day 0 and relative to MenACWY recipients. Because no day 14 peak-response samples were available, repertoires were characterized only after the peak T cell response. Most participants were white British and females outnumbered males, and the authors suggested that clonal diversity may have been underestimated.

According to the study, the label for this sample's time point signals: baseline before first vaccination. Read against the paper, the sample's treatment or condition label means: meningococcal conjugate vaccine given as trial control. Vaccinee samples were obtained from the UK trials COV001 and COV002, which included a single-blind randomized controlled phase 2/3 trial of AZD1222 (ChAdOx1 nCoV-19) in healthy adults. Trial participant PBMC samples were collected at day 0 and day 28 after the second dose for TCRbeta chain sequencing. This clone was seen once. Its antigen is still unknown. The record has no base qualities; no much larger clone is one base away.

The TCR comes from an adult in good health. The sequence is built from TRBV30 and TRBJ2-1; the D segment cannot be called with confidence. Here the sequenced sample was peripheral blood, taken on day 0 of MenACWY control vaccination. Read as DNA, the sequence is TGTGCCTGGAGTCCAGGCAATGAGCAGTTCTTC. The translation is CAWSPGNEQFF.